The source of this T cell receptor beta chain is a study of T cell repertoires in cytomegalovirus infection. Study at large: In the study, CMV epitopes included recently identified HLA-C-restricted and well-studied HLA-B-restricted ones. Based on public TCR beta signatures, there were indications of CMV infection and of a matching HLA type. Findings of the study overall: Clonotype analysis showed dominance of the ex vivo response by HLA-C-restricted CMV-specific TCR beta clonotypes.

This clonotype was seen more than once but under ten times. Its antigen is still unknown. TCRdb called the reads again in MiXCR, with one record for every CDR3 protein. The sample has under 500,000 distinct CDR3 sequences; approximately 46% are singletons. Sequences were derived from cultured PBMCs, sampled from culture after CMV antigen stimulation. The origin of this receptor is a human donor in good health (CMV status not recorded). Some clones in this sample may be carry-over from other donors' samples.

The CDR3 is CASSRVHEQFF. CDR3 DNA sequence: TGTGCCAGCAGCAGGGTACATGAGCAGTTCTTC. This sequence joins TRBV6-2 or TRBV6-3 and TRBJ2-1; a weak D match, TRBD1 (5 bases). The CDR3 is 11 amino acids. V was pared by 6 bases and J by 8 bases, with 8 bases between. Germline-derived CDR1 and CDR2 are MNHEY and SVGEGT.